This TCR beta chain was obtained from a study of blood T cell repertoires in COVID-19 (dated by TCRdb to the early 2020s). Concerning the study at large: Samples covering the acute and convalescent phases of COVID-19 were provided by collaborators in the United States, Italy and Spain. The material from the prospective study consisted of cDNA or gDNA derived from T cells, B-cell-depleted T cells, or PBMCs. The dataset comprised deeply sampled blood TCRbeta repertoires from subjects exposed to, actively infected with, or recovered from COVID-19. The repertoires were made available in a free public database intended to serve as a resource for research on the immune response to SARS-CoV-2. Samples came from the ongoing ImmuneRACE study (first 160 participants) plus 1,254 subjects from 6 global collaborators. Nearly every sample came with metadata listing a de-identified subject ID, COVID-19 status, age in years and sex. Where available, HLA class I and class II types were taken from metadata supplied by the sample provider and were not determined by assay-based typing. Broad study findings and their caveats: How much clinical and demographic metadata was included differed by source and by participant, and the metadata was provided uncurated.

TCRbeta CDR3 regions were amplified from genomic DNA by means of the immunoSEQ Assay, a bias-controlled multiplex PCR. The published analysis was carried out like this. The number of nucleated cells in each sample was estimated from the amplification of reference gene primers within the assay. To quantify the absolute abundance of each unique TCRbeta CDR3 rearrangement, sequence reads were collapsed and filtered. For each sample, productive Simpson clonality was calculated by taking the square root of Simpson's diversity index across productive rearrangements. TCRdb stores this immuneACCESS table with in-frame sequences only. Part of the clones is absent; in the studies checked, under half of the shortfall reflects unresolved V genes, and no reason is known for the rest. From that table come the V and J calls and clone size; the DNA was used to work out D and trimming. The sample yields 200,000 to 300,000 clones; approximately 90% were counted once. The top ten constitute just over 2.5% of the sample.

Participants in the prospective study were enrolled through a virtual design, were aged 18 to 89 years, and lived in approximately 24 United States geographic areas. In the prospective study, cohorts were assigned on the basis of participant-reported clinical history obtained from a screening survey and a study questionnaire. In the prospective study, mobile phlebotomists collected whole blood, serum and a nasopharyngeal or oropharyngeal swab from each participant. Participants in the prospective study had the option to provide additional blood draws and questionnaires over a roughly 2-month period. Before DNA extraction, blood samples from the prospective study were shipped at room temperature or frozen. Regarding this clone: Its specific antigen is unknown. Qualities for individual bases were not recorded, and no much larger clone is one base off.

Sequencing was carried out using PBMCs or T cells enriched from blood (not recorded which). The receptor comes from a woman in her twenties or thirties with acute COVID-19.

The DNA reads TGTGCCAGCAGTGAAGAAGTTAACCTACTGAACACTGAAGCTTTCTTT. It is translated as CASSEEVNLLNTEAFF. Here the chain combines TRBV6-1 and TRBJ1-1; no D gene call is confident. As encoded in the germline V gene, CDR1 is MNHNS while CDR2 is SASEGT. Its CDR3 holds 16 amino acids, cysteine through phenylalanine. The entry retains the CDR3 DNA only, 48 bases that are in frame from base 1. The V end loses 1 base and the J end loses 0 bases, and a stretch of 12 bases separates them.